This T cell receptor beta chain was found in a study of T cells in women clearing cervical HPV infection (dated by TCRdb to about 2018). At the level of the whole study: Cases were approximately 25 women with histologically confirmed HPV16-related CIN3 or worse, including a couple of invasive cancers. Cases had a median age of approximately 34 years and controls had a median age of approximately 37, with no significant differences in baseline characteristics. Blood from cases was collected at the visit where the lesion was first found, while blood from controls was collected once the infection could no longer be detected. Since only a few of the women had HLA typing available, the possibility that HLA type was acting as a confounder could not be ruled out. In the parent cohort, 10,049 women aged 18 or older were enrolled in Guanacaste, Costa Rica, during about 1993 to 1995 and were followed for seven years. As quality controls, five blinded duplicates were added to each group, bringing the total to about 60 samples made up of some 50 participants and 10 replicates. Among cases, blood sampling occurred a median of 149 days after lesion detection, with an interquartile range of roughly 90 to 200 days. The controls were 25 women whose single incident HPV16 infection cleared within 12 months with no development of precancer or cancer. This exploratory proof-of-principle case-control study, nested within the Guanacaste HPV Natural History Study in Costa Rica, compared TCR repertoires among women with different cervical HPV16 outcomes. Cases and controls were matched on year of sample collection and on age within five years. On the study overall, not on this receptor specifically: The cross-sectional design could not show whether the associations came before the infection or were a result of it, and neither effector/memory subsets nor HPV-specific T cells were isolated. Cases were distinguished from controls with an estimated AUC of approximately 0.8 by random forest classifiers combining richness and V gene abundances. Across sequencing depths, CIN3+ cases showed significantly higher TCR repertoire richness than controls, but evenness did not differ between the groups. Lower TRBV6-7 relative abundance was observed in cases than in controls (roughly 0.11% versus 0.16%; Bonferroni P = 0.0008). Because the number of T cells per sample was unknown, the richness differences could reflect varying T-cell content rather than repertoire biology.

Sequences SEHNR (CDR1) and FQNEAQ (CDR2) are obtained from the germline V gene (reference sequence). V gives up 0 bases and J gives up 7 bases, and the segment between their germline ends measures 9 bases. The CDR3 goes from the cysteine to the phenylalanine over 14 residues. Part of the CDR3 DNA is given, 33 bases translated from base 1. As for this clone: Its antigen specificity is not known. Read sequence stops 3 residues before the CDR3 end, and the germline J gene provides the missing end.

Using the immunoSEQ assay, multiplex PCR amplified TCR beta CDR3 regions from an average of around 1.2 ug of genomic DNA per sample. Primer bias was corrected in the assay by using a complete synthetic TCR repertoire to establish an amplification baseline. The amplicons were sequenced using the Illumina platform. Processing in the source paper ran as follows. Sequence errors were corrected by clustering with frequency ratios and a modified nearest-neighbor algorithm, and the sequences were then analyzed in the immunoSEQ Analyzer using IMGT gene definitions. TCR richness and evenness were averaged over 20 rarefaction repeats at each rarefaction depth, excluding samples with fewer sequences than the depth. V, D and J gene relative abundances were compared between groups with Wilcoxon rank sum tests, applying FDR correction. In the blinded duplicates, the intraclass correlation was nearly 96% for TCR richness and averaged approximately 82% across roughly 70 gene segments. Held by TCRdb, this immuneACCESS table contains in-frame sequences only and omits some clones. Under half of the omission traces to an unresolved V gene where checked; the cause of the rest is unknown. D and trimming were read from the DNA, whereas the V and J calls and clone size are those reported in that table. The sample's records list 30,000 or so clones. The ten largest clones take up roughly 7% of the sample.

Every participant had a single incident cervical HPV16 infection, and prevalent HPV16 infections were excluded. Cervical HPV DNA was detected by MY09/MY11 PCR, and genotyping was performed by dot-blot hybridization. Under 17 mL of heparinized blood was centrifuged, after which the buffy coat was aliquoted, frozen at -30 degrees C, and then stored at -80 degrees C. QIAGEN kits were used to extract genomic DNA from the buffy coat specimens. Sequenced input: blood buffy coat. The rearranged segments are TRBV7-9 and TRBJ1-4, with no confidently assigned D gene. The clonotype originates from a woman between 18 and 69 years old with a cervical HPV16 infection that either progressed to CIN3+ or cleared (not recorded which). The sequenced part of the CDR3 DNA is TGTGCCAGCAGCTTAGCTGAGTCTAGTGAAAAA. The resulting protein is CASSLAESSEK. The whole CDR3 region reads CASSLAESSEKLFF.